The rows below give T cell receptor beta chains drawn from one sample of a study of T cells after yellow fever vaccination. TCRdb analysed the 5' RACE reads with MiXCR anew, one entry per CDR3 protein. This table has approximately 610,000 distinct CDR3 sequences, 17% appearing once. This sample comprised PBMCs, obtained 5 days after the first yellow fever vaccination. Receptors originate from a young man who received the YFV17D yellow fever vaccine. Each CDR3 is given with its conserved first and last residue. Fields, in order: clone size, D gene, J gene, V gene, CDR3 DNA, CDR3 protein. D genes are given only for firm matches. The size entry is marked missing in some rows and otherwise reads once, few, many or a size class.

few	.	TRBJ1-2	TRBV20-1	TGCAGTGCTCCCCAGGGGCCAGACTATGGCTACACCTTC	CSAPQGPDYGYTF
few	.	TRBJ2-5	TRBV7-9	TGTGCCAGCAGCCAACTCGGGGGCCAAGAGACCCAGTACTTC	CASSQLGGQETQYF
.	.	TRBJ2-3	TRBV9	TGTGCCAGCAGCGTAAGCTCGGGGGATACGCAGTATTTT	CASSVSSGDTQYF
.	.	TRBJ2-5	TRBV10-3	TGTGCCAGTATGCCAAGGTCGAGAGAGACCCAGTACTTC	CASMPRSRETQYF
.	.	TRBJ1-1	TRBV9	TGTGCCAGCAGTCGAGGGGGGGGGCGTGATACTGAAGCTTTCTTT	CASSRGGGRDTEAFF
.	TRBD2	TRBJ2-2	TRBV20-1	TGCAGTGTGGCGGGGGGGTGGATAGGCACCGGGGAGCTGTTTTTT	CSVAGGWIGTGELFF
.	.	TRBJ2-5	TRBV2	TGTGCCAGCAGTGCCCCCCAGGGGATAGAGACCCAGTACTTC	CASSAPQGIETQYF
many	.	TRBJ1-2	TRBV12-3/TRBV12-4	TGTGCCAGCAGTTTCGAGGGGGGTGGCTACACCTTC	CASSFEGGGYTF
.	.	TRBJ2-1	TRBV5-1	TGCGCCAGCAGCGCCCCTAGGGCAGATGAGCAGTTCTTC	CASSAPRADEQFF
few	TRBD2	TRBJ2-5	TRBV6-1	TGTGCCAGCAGAGGATTAACAGCGGGGGGGGAGGAGACCCAGTACTTC	CASRGLTAGGEETQYF
.	.	TRBJ2-4	TRBV7-9	TGTGCCAGCAGCTTAGTGGCAGGGCGTAAAAACATTCAGTACTTC	CASSLVAGRKNIQYF
few	.	TRBJ2-1	TRBV6-2/TRBV6-3	TGTGCCAGCAGTACCCGGGGGCCCGAGTACAATGAGCAGTTCTTC	CASSTRGPEYNEQFF
.	.	TRBJ2-6	TRBV6-1	TGTGCCAGCAGTCAACCGGGCCGCGACTCTGGGGCCAACGTCCTGACTTTC	CASSQPGRDSGANVLTF
few	.	TRBJ2-5	TRBV12-3/TRBV12-4	TGTGCCAGCAGTCCAAGGGGGGGGCGGAGTCCAAAAGAGACCCAGTACTTC	CASSPRGGRSPKETQYF
few	.	TRBJ2-6	TRBV25-1	TGTGCCAGCAGTGAATTTGGAGTGGGCTTACCGACTGGGGCCAACGTCCTGACTTTC	CASSEFGVGLPTGANVLTF
.	TRBD1	TRBJ2-7	TRBV12-3/TRBV12-4	TGTGCCAGCAATTCCGGGACAGGGGGCTACGAGCAGTACTTC	CASNSGTGGYEQYF
few	.	TRBJ1-1	TRBV28	TGTGCCAGCAGTTTATGGGGGGGCCGGGCTGAAGCTTTCTTT	CASSLWGGRAEAFF
few	TRBD1	TRBJ1-6	TRBV12-3/TRBV12-4	TGTGCCAGCAGTTCGGACAGGGCACGATCACCCCTCCACTTT	CASSSDRARSPLHF
many	.	TRBJ2-3	TRBV9	TGTGCCAGCAGCGTAGATGAGAACCCTAACACAGATACGCAGTATTTT	CASSVDENPNTDTQYF
few	TRBD1	TRBJ2-7	TRBV5-4	TGTGCCAGCAGCTTGGGGGGACAGGGGGCAGTCGAGCAGTACTTC	CASSLGGQGAVEQYF
.	.	TRBJ2-1	TRBV12-3/TRBV12-4	TGTGCCAGCAGTTTCGGCGGCCGGTTTTTCTTC	CASSFGGRFFF
.	TRBD2	TRBJ2-2	TRBV12-5	TGTGCTAGTGGTCCCACGAACGGGGGGGCCGCTGGGGAGCTGTTTTTT	CASGPTNGGAAGELFF
.	.	TRBJ2-1	TRBV24-1	TGTGCCACCAGTGAAGGTGGCCTAGGGGAGTCTGAGCAGTTCTTC	CATSEGGLGESEQFF
.	.	TRBJ1-2	TRBV7-2	TGTGCCAGCAGCTTGGGTGGGGGCGGCTATGGCTACACCTTC	CASSLGGGGYGYTF
few	TRBD2	TRBJ2-1	TRBV10-3	TGTGCCACCCTTACTAGCGCGGTTGGTAATGAGCAGTTCTTC	CATLTSAVGNEQFF
.	.	TRBJ1-1	TRBV6-2/TRBV6-3	TGTGCCAGCAGTTACTCTCCTTACACTGAAGCTTTCTTT	CASSYSPYTEAFF
.	.	TRBJ2-2	TRBV9	TGTGCCAGCAGCGTAGTCGACGGGGGGCCCGGGGAGCTGTTTTTT	CASSVVDGGPGELFF
.	TRBD1	TRBJ1-2	TRBV7-9	TGTGCCAGCAGCTTAGCGGGACAGGGGAGCTACACCTTC	CASSLAGQGSYTF
many	TRBD2	TRBJ2-3	TRBV9	TGTGCCAGCAGCCCAATCGGAGCGGGGGGAACGTATACGCAGTATTTT	CASSPIGAGGTYTQYF
.	.	TRBJ2-3	TRBV4-1	TGCGCCAGCAGCATAAGCCTAGGGGTGAGCACAGATACGCAGTATTTT	CASSISLGVSTDTQYF
.	TRBD2	TRBJ2-3	TRBV20-1	TGCAGTGCTAGAGCTTTGACTAGCGGGGACACAGATACGCAGTATTTT	CSARALTSGDTDTQYF
few	.	TRBJ1-2	TRBV7-2	TGTGCCAGCAGCGAAGGCCCCACCCTAAACTATGGCTACACCTTC	CASSEGPTLNYGYTF
.	.	TRBJ2-2	TRBV11-2	TGTGCCAGCAGCTTAGAGGTTCGGTTTACCGGGGAGCTGTTTTTT	CASSLEVRFTGELFF
.	.	TRBJ1-2	TRBV27	TGTGCCAGCAGTGGGCGGGGGGGGCACTATGGCTACACCTTC	CASSGRGGHYGYTF
once	TRBD1	TRBJ2-1	TRBV4-1	TGCGCCAGCAGCTCTAGCCGGGACAGGGGGCCGATCTTC	CASSSSRDRGPIF
.	.	TRBJ1-5	TRBV10-3	TGTGCCATCAGTGAGAGTTCGTGGTCGGGACAGCCCCAGCATTTT	CAISESSWSGQPQHF
few	.	TRBJ2-4	TRBV29-1	TGCAGCGTTGTAGGTCGGCTAGCCAAAAACATTCAGTACTTC	CSVVGRLAKNIQYF
few	TRBD1	TRBJ2-7	TRBV5-1	TGCGCCAGCCGCCCACCGGGACAGGGAAGATACGAGCAGTACTTC	CASRPPGQGRYEQYF
.	TRBD1	TRBJ1-1	TRBV9	TGTGCCAGCAGCCTCACAGGGGGCGCGACGGGCACTGAAGCTTTCTTT	CASSLTGGATGTEAFF
.	.	TRBJ1-5	TRBV3-1	TGTGCCAGCGCCGCCAGTGGGACTAGCAATCAGCCCCAGCATTTT	CASAASGTSNQPQHF
few	.	TRBJ1-5	TRBV10-3	TGTGCCATCAGTGCCGGGAATCAGCCCCAGCATTTT	CAISAGNQPQHF
few	TRBD2	TRBJ2-1	TRBV5-1	TGCGCCAGCAGCTTGAATCTAGCGGGGGGGGATGAGCAGTTCTTC	CASSLNLAGGDEQFF
few	.	TRBJ1-6	TRBV3-1	TGTGCCAGCAGCCACGTGCCGATGTCCGCACCCCTCCACTTT	CASSHVPMSAPLHF
.	.	TRBJ2-5	TRBV4-1	TGCGCCAGCAGCCGCCTGGGCCCCGAGACCCAGTACTTC	CASSRLGPETQYF
many	TRBD1	TRBJ1-1	TRBV5-1	TGCGCCAGCAGGGAGACGACAGGGGGAAACACTGAAGCTTTCTTT	CASRETTGGNTEAFF
few	.	TRBJ1-1	TRBV16	TGTGCCAGCAGCCAATCTCGGGGCGGGATGGGAGCTTTCTTT	CASSQSRGGMGAFF
few	.	TRBJ2-3	TRBV7-2	TGTGCCAGCAGCTTAGCGCTCAGGGGCTGGGTAGATACGCAGTATTTT	CASSLALRGWVDTQYF
.	.	TRBJ2-5	TRBV27	TGTGCCAGCGGGCTGAGAGGGTACCAAGAGACCCAGTACTTC	CASGLRGYQETQYF
few	TRBD2	TRBJ2-3	TRBV7-6	TGTGCCAGCAGCTTAGTTCTAGCGGGGGGGCTGGATACGCAGTATTTT	CASSLVLAGGLDTQYF
.	TRBD1	TRBJ2-5	TRBV7-9	TGTGCCAGCAGACAGGACAGGGGTCCGGGAGAGACCCAGTACTTC	CASRQDRGPGETQYF
.	.	TRBJ2-7	TRBV25-1	TGTGCCAGCAGTGAATGGCTCAGATACGAGCAGTACTTC	CASSEWLRYEQYF
many	.	TRBJ1-2	TRBV12-3/TRBV12-4	TGTGCCAGCAGTTCCGACGCATGGGTCTACACCTTC	CASSSDAWVYTF
.	.	TRBJ2-3	TRBV12-3/TRBV12-4	TGTGCCAGCAGTATCTGGCGGGGGCGGACAGATACGCAGTATTTT	CASSIWRGRTDTQYF
.	.	TRBJ1-1	TRBV7-3	TGTGCCAGCAGCTCCGGGACAAGCACTGAAGCTTTCTTT	CASSSGTSTEAFF
.	.	TRBJ2-3	TRBV6-1	TGTGCCACCCGTCAAGGGGCGTCCCCCCACACAGATACGCAGTATTTT	CATRQGASPHTDTQYF
.	.	TRBJ2-3	TRBV19	TGTGCCAGTAGTATCACCGGGGCGGAAGATACGCAGTATTTT	CASSITGAEDTQYF
few	.	TRBJ2-1	TRBV12-3/TRBV12-4	TGTGCCAGCAGTTTAAACGATGAGCAGTTCTTC	CASSLNDEQFF